This record looks at one T cell receptor (beta chain) sequence and its context. The table came from immunoSEQ multiplex PCR; TCRdb's copy has only in-frame clones and leaves some out. This sample carries around 2.5 million clones, 80% to 95% of them seen once, and the ten largest clones take 0.36%. These data are taken from a study of shared clonotypes between healthy human individuals. This CDR3 region has 15 residues. The ends were cut back, 6 bases at V and 7 bases at J, with 19 bases in the middle. In germline, CDR1 is MDHEN, CDR2 SYDVKM. The chain joins TRBV28 to TRBJ2-1; D could derive from TRBD1 or TRBD2 (5 bases each). The sample comprised naive CD4+ T cells from PBMCs. Regarding subset: CD45RA+ positively selected. This receptor was obtained from a young man in good health. Some clones in this sample may be carry-over from other donors' samples. Here the CDR3 reads CASRTGTLLGNEQFF. CDR3 nucleotide sequence: TGTGCCAGCAGGACCGGGACCCTCCTTGGAAATGAGCAGTTCTTC.